The 9 T cell receptor beta chains below all came from one sample that was sequenced in a study of blood T cell repertoires in COVID-19. The assay was immunoSEQ multiplex PCR, and TCRdb's table has in-frame clones only and misses some. The sample has some 200,000 clones; about 86% are singletons. Sample: peripheral blood. All receptors derive from a woman aged 55-75 years with acute or convalescent COVID-19.

This rearrangement joins TRBV3-1 (or the pseudogene TRBV3-2) to TRBJ1-6; 7 bases match TRBD1. Germline lookup yields CDR1 LGHDT and CDR2 YNNKEL (reference sequence). The CDR3 has 14 residues. The V and J ends lost 4 bases and 6 bases, in that order; junction bases with no gene match: 3. CDR3 nucleotides: TGTGCCAGCAGCCCCGGGACAGTTAATTCACCCCTCCACTTT. Translation: CASSPGTVNSPLHF.

The chain carries TRBV13 and TRBJ2-2; maybe TRBD1 (6 bases). This CDR3 contains 15 residues. The V end lost 1 base, the J end lost 4 bases, and 10 bases lay between the germline ends. Germline CDR1 PRHDT, CDR2 FYEKMQ (reference sequence). In DNA form, the CDR3 reads TGTGCCAGCAGCTTAGACCAGGGGCTCACCGGGGAGCTGTTTTTT. Translated, it gives CASSLDQGLTGELFF.

On this clone: Distinct nucleotide sequences in the sample also encode this CDR3. The V call is TRBV30, the J call TRBJ2-5, with D possibly TRBD1 on 6 matching bases. The CDR3 is 13 amino acids. Germline values: CDR1 GTSNPN, CDR2 SVGIG (reference sequence). The germline V and J ends were trimmed by 0 bases and 4 bases, with 9 bases remaining between them. Here the CDR3 reads CAWSVGRGETQYF. The CDR3, as DNA: TGTGCCTGGAGTGTAGGCAGGGGAGAGACCCAGTACTTC.

The chain combines TRBV13 with TRBJ2-3; 9 bases agree with TRBD2. V lost 3 bases, J lost 0 bases, and 7 bases stayed unmatched. The CDR3 sequence is 17 residues long. The germline gives CDR1 PRHDT, CDR2 FYEKMQ (reference sequence). CDR3 protein: CASSFRAGGTSTDTQYF. CDR3 DNA sequence: TGTGCCAGCAGCTTCAGAGCGGGGGGCACTAGCACAGATACGCAGTATTTT.

The V gene is TRBV20-1, the J gene TRBJ2-1; a weak D match, TRBD1 (5 bases). V was pared by 3 bases and J by 5 bases, with 20 bases between. The CDR3 is 16 amino acids. CDR1 and CDR2 (germline): DFQATT, SNEGSKA (reference sequence). This CDR3 is CSASLDQGYINNEQFF. The CDR3 bases are TGCAGTGCTAGTTTGGATCAGGGTTACATTAACAATGAGCAGTTCTTC.

V usage is TRBV5-1 and J usage is TRBJ2-3, with unresolved D. Trimming removed 0 bases at V and 4 bases at J, with 6 bases between. Germline-derived CDR1 and CDR2 are SGHRS and YFSETQ. The CDR3 sequence is 13 residues long. CDR3 loop: CASSLGLPDTQYF. CDR3 DNA sequence: TGCGCCAGCAGCTTGGGACTGCCAGATACGCAGTATTTT.

The chain links TRBV5-1 to TRBJ2-3; no firm D call. Germline CDR1 is SGHRS and CDR2 is YFSETQ. V shed 5 bases and J shed 1 base, with 8 bases lying between them. There are 13 residues in the CDR3. CDR3 DNA: TGCGCCAGCAGGTTTGCGGGCACAGATACGCAGTATTTT. The encoded protein is CASRFAGTDTQYF.

Only a few counts were recorded for this clone. The V gene is TRBV5-6, the J gene TRBJ1-4; 7 bases match TRBD1. This CDR3 is 19 amino acids long. With 4 bases clipped from V and 0 bases from J, the junction kept 15 bases outside the gene matches. Germline V lookup: CDR1 SGHDT, CDR2 YYEEEE. The CDR3 here is CASSLFPTGNEATNEKLFF. CDR3 nucleotides: TGTGCCAGCAGCCTCTTTCCGACAGGGAACGAAGCAACTAATGAAAAACTGTTTTTT. Drawing the rest from reference TRBV5-6 and TRBJ1-4, the complete variable domain is DAGVTQSPTHLIKTRGQQVTLRCSPKSGHDTVSWYQQALGQGPQFIFQYYEEEERQRGNFPDRFSGHQFPNYSSELNVNALLLGDSALYLCASSLFPTGNEATNEKLFFGSGTQLSVL.

CDR3 nucleotide sequence: TGTGCCAGCAGCCCTACTCTGGGGGCGGCCGAGCAGTACTTC. It is translated as CASSPTLGAAEQYF. This chain connects TRBV3-1 (or the pseudogene TRBV3-2) to TRBJ2-7, with D possibly being TRBD1 (6 bases). Germline-derived CDR1 and CDR2 are LGHDT and YNNKEL (reference sequence). CDR3 length equals 14 residues. V lost 4 bases and J 6 bases, leaving 16 bases between the germline ends.